These T cell receptor beta chains were read from a single sample in a study of blood T cell repertoires in COVID-19. The assay was immunoSEQ multiplex PCR, and TCRdb's table has in-frame clones only and misses some. The sample records about 280,000 clones, 88% being singletons. The sequenced sample consisted of peripheral blood. The receptors shown here come from a man between 18 and 35 years old with active or convalescent COVID-19. Each CDR3 is given with its conserved first and last residue. A D gene is named only where the DNA matches it firmly. Size is omitted from some rows. Given values are once, few, many or a class for expanded clones.

cdr3_length,clone_size,v_call,j_call,d_call,cdr3_aa,cdr3_nt
13,-,TRBV6-2/TRBV6-3,TRBJ1-2,-,CASSLAANYGYTF,TGTGCCAGCAGTTTGGCAGCTAACTATGGCTACACCTTC
13,-,TRBV5-1,TRBJ2-7,-,CASSGDSAYEQYF,TGCGCCAGCAGCGGGGACTCAGCCTACGAGCAGTACTTC
13,many,TRBV9,TRBJ1-1,-,CASSVQVETEAFF,TGTGCCAGCAGCGTACAGGTGGAAACTGAAGCTTTCTTT
13,-,TRBV6-2/TRBV6-3,TRBJ1-2,-,CASSFAANYGYTF,TGTGCCAGCAGTTTCGCAGCTAACTATGGCTACACCTTC
14,few,TRBV6-6,TRBJ1-5,-,CASSPSGMGQPQHF,TGTGCCAGCAGTCCCTCGGGGATGGGGCAGCCCCAGCATTTT
12,-,TRBV19,TRBJ2-7,-,CASSISGAEQYF,TGTGCCAGTAGTATTTCAGGGGCCGAGCAGTACTTC
16,-,TRBV5-1,TRBJ1-6,-,CASSSGRVAYNSPLHF,TGCGCCAGCAGCTCGGGCAGGGTTGCCTATAATTCACCCCTCCACTTT
14,-,TRBV2,TRBJ2-6,-,CASQSSSGANVLTF,TGTGCCAGCCAAAGTAGCTCTGGGGCCAACGTCCTGACTTTC
16,-,TRBV11-2,TRBJ2-7,TRBD1,CASSLGVGTGYYEQYF,TGTGCCAGCAGCTTAGGAGTCGGGACAGGCTACTACGAGCAGTACTTC
15,-,TRBV11-2,TRBJ2-5,TRBD2,CASSPSGGGQETQYF,TGTGCCAGCAGCCCTAGCGGGGGAGGACAAGAGACCCAGTACTTC
11,-,TRBV7-8,TRBJ1-4,-,CASSVLEKLFF,TGTGCCAGCAGTGTTCTTGAAAAACTGTTTTTT
15,few,TRBV5-1,TRBJ2-7,TRBD2,CASSPGGGTLYEQYF,TGCGCCAGCAGCCCCGGGGGGGGGACCCTCTACGAGCAGTACTTC
16,-,TRBV7-9,TRBJ1-2,-,CASSLGSLGSGYGYTF,TGTGCCAGCAGCTTAGGAAGTCTGGGGAGCGGCTATGGCTACACCTTC
13,-,TRBV2,TRBJ2-3,-,CADKQGVTDTQYF,TGTGCCGACAAGCAGGGCGTCACAGATACGCAGTATTTT
15,-,TRBV6-5,TRBJ1-2,-,CASSPRSFGYLGYTF,TGTGCCAGCAGTCCACGGAGTTTCGGGTATCTTGGCTACACCTTC
11,-,TRBV12-3/TRBV12-4,TRBJ2-1,-,CASSPGNQQFF,TGTGCCAGCAGCCCCGGGAATCAGCAGTTCTTC
14,-,TRBV19,TRBJ1-2,TRBD1,CASSLTGGESGYTF,TGTGCCAGTAGCCTTACAGGGGGCGAGTCTGGCTACACCTTC
18,-,TRBV9,TRBJ1-3,TRBD1,CASSVGRLDDRAGNTIYF,TGTGCCAGCAGCGTAGGCCGCCTGGACGACAGGGCGGGAAACACCATATATTTT
15,-,TRBV5-1,TRBJ1-4,-,CASSFHITTNEKLFF,TGCGCCAGCAGCTTTCACATCACAACTAATGAAAAACTGTTTTTT
12,-,TRBV25-1,TRBJ1-5,-,CASSQNSQPQHF,TGTGCCAGCAGTCAAAATAGTCAGCCCCAGCATTTT
14,once,TRBV5-1,TRBJ2-3,-,CASSMGGRPDTQYF,TGCGCCAGCAGCATGGGGGGGCGCCCAGATACGCAGTATTTT
12,-,TRBV19,TRBJ1-5,-,CASSIPGQPQHF,TGTGCCAGTAGTATCCCGGGACAGCCCCAGCATTTT
14,once,TRBV10-2,TRBJ2-7,-,CASYPRGLWYEQYF,TGCGCCAGCTACCCCCGAGGGTTATGGTACGAGCAGTACTTC
18,-,TRBV6-2/TRBV6-3,TRBJ1-1,-,CASSYSGRGTNLNTEAFF,TGTGCCAGCAGTTACTCTGGCAGGGGAACTAATTTGAACACTGAAGCTTTCTTT
14,-,TRBV5-1,TRBJ2-7,-,CASSLEPSSYEQYF,TGCGCCAGCAGCTTGGAACCGAGCTCCTACGAGCAGTACTTC
14,-,TRBV6-1,TRBJ2-7,TRBD2,CASSEALGGYEQYF,TGTGCCAGCAGTGAAGCGCTCGGGGGGTACGAGCAGTACTTC
16,-,TRBV5-5,TRBJ1-3,-,CASSLSQGLSGNTIYF,TGTGCCAGCAGCTTGTCACAAGGACTTTCCGGAAACACCATATATTTT
16,-,TRBV7-2,TRBJ1-2,-,CASSLGLAGAAWGYTF,TGTGCCAGCAGCTTAGGTCTGGCAGGGGCCGCCTGGGGCTACACCTTC
15,-,TRBV10-3,TRBJ1-6,TRBD1,CAISEGTVINSPLHF,TGTGCCATCAGTGAGGGGACAGTTATAAACTCACCCCTCCACTTT
13,-,TRBV25-1,TRBJ2-1,-,CASSGPNRVKQFF,TGTGCCAGCAGTGGCCCAAACAGGGTTAAGCAGTTCTTC
14,once,TRBV6-5,TRBJ2-7,TRBD1,CASRNRDRSNEQYF,TGTGCCAGCAGGAACCGGGACAGGTCCAACGAGCAGTACTTC
13,-,TRBV6-5,TRBJ1-5,-,CASSTGGYQPQHF,TGTGCCAGCTCTACGGGGGGCTATCAGCCCCAGCATTTT
13,-,TRBV19,TRBJ2-3,-,CATSAGNPDTQYF,TGTGCCACGTCAGCCGGGAATCCAGATACGCAGTATTTT
18,-,TRBV4-3,TRBJ1-4,-,CASSQDLLDVGTNEKLFF,TGCGCCAGCAGCCAAGACCTTCTAGACGTCGGGACTAATGAAAAACTGTTTTTT
19,once,TRBV6-2/TRBV6-3,TRBJ2-2,TRBD2,CASSYSGLAGGPDTGELFF,TGTGCCAGCAGTTACTCAGGACTAGCGGGGGGGCCGGACACCGGGGAGCTGTTTTTT
19,-,TRBV7-8,TRBJ1-6,-,CASSLNRGGSWSYNSPLHF,TGTGCCAGCAGCTTAAATAGGGGCGGGAGCTGGTCCTATAATTCACCCCTCCACTTT
14,-,TRBV6-5,TRBJ1-4,TRBD1,CASRKQGQNEKLFF,TGTGCCAGCAGGAAACAGGGGCAGAATGAAAAACTGTTTTTT